Each of the 6 T cell receptor beta chains below was sequenced from the same sample in a study of neoadjuvant anti-PD-1 for oral cavity cancer. Profiling relied on immunoSEQ multiplex PCR, and the TCRdb table lists in-frame clones only, not all of them. This table holds about 79,000 clones, around 80% found once. The specimen was PBMCs, collected before nivolumab (anti-PD-1) treatment. These receptors all stem from a person aged 35-80 years with oral cavity squamous cell carcinoma.

This sequence joins TRBV19 and TRBJ2-5; maybe TRBD1 (6 bases). The germline V gene encodes CDR1 LNHDA and CDR2 SQIVND (reference sequence). V lost 5 bases and J 5 bases, leaving 15 bases between the germline ends. The CDR3 runs to 14 residues. CDR3 in DNA: TGTGCCAGTAGTGACTTTTATACAGGGGAGACCCAGTACTTC. Amino acids: CASSDFYTGETQYF.

The V call is TRBV27, the J call TRBJ1-3; the D gene is possibly TRBD1 (6 bases). This CDR3 region has 15 residues. The germline V and J ends were trimmed by 8 bases and 4 bases, with 18 bases remaining between them. CDR1 is MNHEY and CDR2 is SMNVEV in the germline V gene (reference sequence). This chain's CDR3 is CASFGGPEEGNTIYF. The CDR3 DNA is TGTGCCAGCTTCGGGGGGCCGGAGGAAGGAAACACCATATATTTT.

The chain couples TRBV5-4 to TRBJ2-2, with D possibly being TRBD1 or TRBD2 (5 bases each). The CDR3 sequence is 16 residues long. The germline V gene encodes CDR1 SGHNT and CDR2 YYREEE (reference sequence). The ends were cut back, 4 bases at V and 1 base at J, with 14 bases in the middle. CDR3 DNA: TGTGCCAGCAGCACCGCTCGGGGCGGGAACACCGGGGAGCTGTTTTTT. It translates to CASSTARGGNTGELFF. Variable domain in full (rest from reference TRBV5-4 and TRBJ2-2): ETGVTQSPTHLIKTRGQQVTLRCSSQSGHNTVSWYQQALGQGPQFIFQYYREEENGRGNFPPRFSGLQFPNYSSELNVNALELDDSALYLCASSTARGGNTGELFFGEGSRLTVL.

The chain employs TRBV27 and TRBJ2-5; D is possibly TRBD1 or TRBD2 (5 bases each). This CDR3 is 12 amino acids long. The germline V and J ends were trimmed by 8 bases and 5 bases, with 12 bases remaining between them. Germline loops: CDR1 MNHEY, CDR2 SMNVEV (reference sequence). For the CDR3, the DNA is TGTGCCAGCCGGGGCCTCGGGGAGACCCAGTACTTC. It encodes CASRGLGETQYF.

This clone was observed a few times. The rearrangement links TRBV7-3 to TRBJ1-2; 7 positions match TRBD1. V dropped 5 bases and J dropped 4; count of bases not matched to a gene: 10. Per the germline V gene, CDR1 is SGHTA and CDR2 is FQGTGA. The CDR3 loop spans 15 amino acids. The CDR3 here is CASSPRQGEGYGYTF. CDR3 sequence (DNA): TGTGCCAGCAGCCCGCGACAGGGAGAAGGCTATGGCTACACCTTC.

The V call is TRBV11-2, the J call TRBJ2-7; 8 nucleotides match TRBD1. Germline CDR1 and CDR2: SGHAT and FQNNGV. J lost 2 bases, V lost 5 bases, and 5 bases had no gene match. The CDR3 has 14 residues. CDR3 loop: CASSLGTGTYEQYF. CDR3 in DNA: TGTGCCAGCAGCCTGGGGACAGGCACCTACGAGCAGTACTTC.